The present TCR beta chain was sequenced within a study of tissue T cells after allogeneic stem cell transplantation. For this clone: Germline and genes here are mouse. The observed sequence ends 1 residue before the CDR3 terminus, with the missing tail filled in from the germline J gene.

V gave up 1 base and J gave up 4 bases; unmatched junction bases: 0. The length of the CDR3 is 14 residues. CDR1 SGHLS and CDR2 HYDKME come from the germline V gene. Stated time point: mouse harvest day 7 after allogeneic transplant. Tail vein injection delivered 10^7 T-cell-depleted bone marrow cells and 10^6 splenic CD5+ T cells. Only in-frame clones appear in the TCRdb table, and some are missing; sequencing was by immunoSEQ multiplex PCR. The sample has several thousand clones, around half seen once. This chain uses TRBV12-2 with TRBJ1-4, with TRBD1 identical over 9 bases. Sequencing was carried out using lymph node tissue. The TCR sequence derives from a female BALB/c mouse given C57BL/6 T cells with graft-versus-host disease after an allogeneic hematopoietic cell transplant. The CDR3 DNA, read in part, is TGTGCCAGCTCTCTGACAGGGGGCAACGAAAGATTATTT. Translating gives CASSLTGGNERLF. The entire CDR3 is CASSLTGGNERLFF.